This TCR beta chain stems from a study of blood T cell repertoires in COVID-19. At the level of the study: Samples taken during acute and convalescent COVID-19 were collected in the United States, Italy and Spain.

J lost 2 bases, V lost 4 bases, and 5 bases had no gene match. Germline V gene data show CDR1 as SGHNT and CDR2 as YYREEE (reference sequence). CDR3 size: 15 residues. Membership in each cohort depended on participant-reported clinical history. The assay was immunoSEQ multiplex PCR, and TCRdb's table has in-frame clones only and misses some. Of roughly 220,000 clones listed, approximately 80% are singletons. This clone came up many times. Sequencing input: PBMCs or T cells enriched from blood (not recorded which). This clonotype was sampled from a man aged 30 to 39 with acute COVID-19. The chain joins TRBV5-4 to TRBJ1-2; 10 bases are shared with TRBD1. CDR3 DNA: TGTGCCAGCAGCCGAACGGGACAGGGGAACTATGGCTACACCTTC. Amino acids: CASSRTGQGNYGYTF.